Reported below is one T cell receptor (beta chain). Antigen specificity is unknown. Building the TCR beta libraries relied on iRepertoire HTBI primers, and CDR3 regions underwent Arm-PCR. TCRdb re-called the multiplex PCR reads through MiXCR, storing one row per CDR3 protein. The sample yields roughly 350,000 distinct CDR3 sequences, roughly 17% seen once. This sample is drawn from a study of regulatory T cells in long-lasting Graves disease. Findings and caveats of the study: Newly diagnosed patients had higher TCR diversity than persistent Graves' patients did.

The time point is: newly diagnosed GD, antithyroid drugs for less than 3 months. PBMC RNA was the source of the TCR library. The same data also went into a second study, on T cells in Graves' hyperthyroidism and ophthalmopathy.

This sequence originates from a woman aged 18-30 years with Graves disease. The sequences come from peripheral blood mononuclear cells (PBMCs), collected at new diagnosis, from a patient treated with antithyroid drugs.

The CDR3: CASSFGHDQPQHF. The CDR3, as DNA: TGTGCCAGCAGCTTTGGTCACGATCAGCCCCAGCATTTT. The V call is TRBV11-2, the J call TRBJ1-5, with unresolved D. Per the germline V gene, CDR1 is SGHAT and CDR2 is FQNNGV. The CDR3 totals 13 residues. V was shortened by 3 bases and J by 5 bases, with 8 bases between the two germline ends.